Shown below are 22 T cell receptor beta chains from a single sample sequenced in a study of cytomegalovirus exposure and HLA in healthy donors. PCR involved 60 Vbeta and 13 Jbeta primers. TCRdb's copy holds only in-frame clones and misses some; the assay was immunoSEQ multiplex PCR. The sample contains under 300,000 clones, roughly four fifths of which appear only once. Sequenced: PBMCs. These receptors came from an older woman in good health and CMV-seropositive.

The rearrangement joins TRBV5-1 to TRBJ1-5, with D hard to call. The CDR3 length is 15 residues. V was pared by 0 bases and J by 0 bases, with 7 bases between. Germline assignment: CDR1 SGHRS and CDR2 YFSETQ. The CDR3 bases are TGCGCCAGCAGCTTGGGTCTTTCTAGCAATCAGCCCCAGCATTTT. Protein: CASSLGLSSNQPQHF.

The chain has TRBV10-3 and TRBJ2-7; 13 bases agree with TRBD2. Per germline, CDR1 ENHRY and CDR2 SYGVKD. CDR3 length: 16 amino acids. After removal of 4 bases from V and 2 bases from J, the junction contained 5 bases not matched to a gene. CDR3 amino acids: CAISGGLAGEAYEQYF. CDR3 DNA: TGTGCCATCAGTGGAGGACTAGCGGGAGAGGCCTACGAGCAGTACTTC.

The chain carries TRBV7-9 and TRBJ2-7; 9 bases line up with TRBD2. This CDR3 comprises 15 residues. The V gene's germline CDR1 is SEHNR and CDR2 FQNEAQ (reference sequence). V lost 1 base, J lost 3 bases, and 4 bases stayed unmatched. The CDR3 bases are TGTGCCAGCAGCTTAGAGCCTAGCGGGAACTACGAGCAGTACTTC. Encoded protein: CASSLEPSGNYEQYF.

Comments on this clone: Sequence at one end of the junction differs from germline and may be a read error. V gene TRBV7-9 combines with J gene TRBJ1-5; the D gene is possibly TRBD1 (6 bases). The CDR3 loop spans 15 amino acids. Germline V CDR1 and CDR2: SEHNR, FQNEAQ (reference sequence). CDR3 amino acids: CSSSPDSYSNQPQHF. The CDR3, as DNA: TGTTCCAGCAGCCCGGACAGCTATAGCAATCAGCCCCAGCATTTT.

V and J are TRBV25-1 and TRBJ2-1; 8 bases line up with TRBD2. The CDR3 has 14 amino acids. V trimming: 10 bases; J trimming: 7 bases; junction bases outside the gene matches: 12. Germline V gene data show CDR1 as MGHDK and CDR2 as SYGVNS. CDR3 region: CATWGAGELNEQFF. The CDR3 DNA follows: TGTGCCACCTGGGGAGCGGGAGAGCTAAATGAGCAGTTCTTC.

The J gene is TRBJ2-1, the V gene TRBV4-2; 8 bases map to TRBD2. The germline V gene has CDR1 LGHNA and CDR2 YNFKEQ. V gave up 0 bases and J gave up 7 bases; unmatched junction bases: 8. This CDR3 spans 16 amino acids. CDR3 DNA: TGTGCCAGCAGCCAAGATCAGAGCGGGAGTTCAAATGAGCAGTTCTTC. This translates into CASSQDQSGSSNEQFF.

V is TRBV6-1 and J is TRBJ2-3, with TRBD2 matching 13 bases. Trimming at V came to 7 bases and at J to 7 bases, leaving 8 bases not matched to a gene. The CDR3 has 15 residues. In germline, CDR1 is MNHNS, CDR2 SASEGT. CDR3: CASTATSGRGNTQYF. Written as DNA, the CDR3 is TGTGCCAGCACCGCCACTAGCGGGAGGGGGAATACGCAGTATTTT.

CDR3 residues: CASSLAGGPGTGELFF. In DNA form, the CDR3 reads TGTGCCAGCAGCCTCGCGGGAGGGCCCGGCACCGGGGAGCTGTTTTTT. The chain recombines TRBV28 with TRBJ2-2, with 9 bases that match TRBD2. The CDR3 has 16 amino acids. Germline CDR1 reads MDHEN; CDR2 reads SYDVKM. V lost 6 bases to trimming and J lost 4 bases; unmatched junction nucleotides: 9. Using reference TRBV28 and TRBJ2-2 for the parts outside the CDR3, the full variable domain is DVKVTQSSRYLVKRTGEKVFLECVQDMDHENMFWYRQDPGLGLRLIYFSYDVKMKEKGDIPEGYSVSREKKERFSLILESASTNQTSMYLCASSLAGGPGTGELFFGEGSRLTVL.

The chain joins TRBV19 to TRBJ2-5; TRBD2 is a possible D gene (5 bases). The germline V gene has CDR1 LNHDA and CDR2 SQIVND (reference sequence). V lost 7 bases to trimming and J lost 1 base, with 13 bases between them. The CDR3 is 14 residues long. The chain's CDR3 is CASKQRSFQETQYF. In nucleotides, the CDR3 is TGTGCCAGTAAGCAGCGGTCCTTCCAAGAGACCCAGTACTTC.

This chain links TRBV5-1 with TRBJ2-1, with TRBD2 matching 8 bases. The CDR3 runs 18 residues. Losses at the gene ends were 1 base for V and 1 base for J; bases not matched to a gene: 10. The germline V gene encodes CDR1 SGHRS and CDR2 YFSETQ. The CDR3: CASSLIVRGGRSYNEQFF. The CDR3, as DNA: TGCGCCAGCAGCTTGATAGTACGGGGCGGGAGGTCCTACAATGAGCAGTTCTTC.

The chain joins TRBV28 to TRBJ1-2, with 9 bases that match TRBD1. The CDR3 consists of 14 residues. CDR1 and CDR2 (germline): MDHEN, SYDVKM. J gave up 3 bases and V 5 bases, and 4 bases lay outside the gene matches. This CDR3 reads CASSPGTGYYGYTF. The DNA of the CDR3 is TGTGCCAGCAGTCCCGGGACAGGGTACTATGGCTACACCTTC.

The rearrangement joins TRBV7-6 to TRBJ2-3; 8 bases match TRBD1. V shed 5 bases and J 6 bases; nucleotides not matched to a gene: 10. The CDR3 loop spans 15 amino acids. CDR1 is SGHVS and CDR2 is FNYEAQ in the germline V gene. The CDR3 nucleotides are TGTGCCAGCAGCACCGGACAGGGCCTAATGGATACGCAGTATTTT. As protein: CASSTGQGLMDTQYF. The whole variable domain, remainder taken from reference TRBV7-6 and TRBJ2-3, is GAGVSQSPRYKVTKRGQDVALRCDPISGHVSLYWYRQALGQGPEFLTYFNYEAQQDKSGLPNDRFSAERPEGSISTLTIQRTEQRDSAMYRCASSTGQGLMDTQYFGPGTRLTVL.

This clone has just a few counts. This chain uses TRBV19 with TRBJ2-7; D possibly corresponds to TRBD2 (5 bases). Between the trimmed V and J ends, which lost 3 bases and 1 base, there was a span of 13 bases. The CDR3 is 15 amino acids. Germline CDR1 LNHDA, CDR2 SQIVND (reference sequence). This CDR3 reads CASSIGVRRSYEQYF. The CDR3 DNA is TGTGCCAGTAGTATTGGAGTCCGGAGGTCCTACGAGCAGTACTTC.

In this sample, this clone turned up a few times. V is TRBV2 and J is TRBJ2-5; tentative D call: TRBD2 (6 bases). Trimming cost V 4 bases and J 5 bases, with 8 bases left between them. This CDR3 has 12 amino acids. Looked up from germline, CDR1 is SNHLY and CDR2 is FYNNEI. The CDR3 loop is CASSVSGETQYF. In DNA, the CDR3 is TGTGCCAGCAGTGTCAGCGGGGAGACCCAGTACTTC.

The genes are TRBV2 and TRBJ1-5, with D hard to call. The CDR3 runs 17 residues. The germline V gene encodes CDR1 SNHLY and CDR2 FYNNEI. V dropped 5 bases and J dropped 6 bases, with 23 bases sitting between them. This CDR3 reads CASSPGLGSAGSQPQHF. Written as DNA, the CDR3 is TGTGCCAGCAGTCCTGGGCTGGGTTCAGCCGGCAGTCAGCCCCAGCATTTT.

CDR3 protein: CASSIDGGIPFYEQYF. For the CDR3, the DNA is TGTGCCAGTAGTATAGACGGCGGCATCCCCTTCTACGAGCAGTACTTC. This rearrangement joins TRBV19 to TRBJ2-7; D gene ambiguous. CDR1 is LNHDA, CDR2 SQIVND, per germline (reference sequence). The CDR3 length is 16 residues. V dropped 0 bases and J dropped 3 bases, with 15 bases sitting between them. Using reference TRBV19 and TRBJ2-7 for the parts outside the CDR3, the full variable domain is DGGITQSPKYLFRKEGQNVTLSCEQNLNHDAMYWYRQDPGQGLRLIYYSQIVNDFQKGDIAEGYSVSREKKESFPLTVTSAQKNPTAFYLCASSIDGGIPFYEQYFGPGTRLTVT.

V usage is TRBV28 and J usage is TRBJ2-7; 9 bases match TRBD2. This CDR3 contains 14 residues. J was trimmed by 4 bases and V by 6 bases; bases with no gene match: 7. Germline CDR1 reads MDHEN; CDR2 reads SYDVKM. CDR3 residues: CASRPLAGSYEQYF. CDR3 sequence (DNA): TGTGCCAGCAGGCCCCTAGCGGGGAGTTACGAGCAGTACTTC.

This rearrangement joins TRBV5-1 to TRBJ2-7; 13 bases align to TRBD2. Germline V gene lookup returns CDR1 SGHRS and CDR2 YFSETQ. The ends lost 4 bases at V and 0 bases at J; junction bases unmatched: 7. This CDR3 region has 17 residues. CDR3 in amino acids: CASSPTSGRASSYEQYF. The CDR3, as DNA: TGCGCCAGCAGCCCAACTAGCGGGAGGGCCAGCTCCTACGAGCAGTACTTC.

This clone was observed a few times. CDR3: CASSLIEGGATDTQYF. CDR3 nucleotides: TGTGCCAGCAGTTTAATTGAGGGAGGGGCCACAGATACGCAGTATTTT. This chain links TRBV2 with TRBJ2-3, with 7 bases matching TRBD2. CDR1 and CDR2 (germline): SNHLY, FYNNEI. This CDR3 region has 16 residues. V lost 5 bases to trimming and J lost 2 bases; unmatched junction nucleotides: 10.

In its sample, this clone was seen a few times. The genes are TRBV4-1 and TRBJ2-1; 10 nucleotides align to TRBD2. CDR1 MGHRA and CDR2 YSYEKL come from the germline V gene. The J segment lost 8 bases and the V segment lost 1 base, leaving 5 bases of the junction unmatched. The CDR3 runs to 15 residues. The CDR3 sequence is CASSQVRLAGDEQFF. The CDR3 DNA sequence: TGCGCCAGCAGCCAAGTAAGGCTAGCGGGAGATGAGCAGTTCTTC.

This rearrangement joins TRBV5-6 to TRBJ1-5; TRBD1 matches at 7 bases. The germline gives CDR1 SGHDT, CDR2 YYEEEE. This CDR3 has 13 residues. Germline trimming cut 4 bases from V and 6 bases from J; bases unmatched to any gene: 4. This CDR3 reads CASSPQGLQPQHF. The CDR3 DNA reads as TGTGCCAGCAGCCCACAGGGGCTTCAGCCCCAGCATTTT.

The chain uses TRBV11-2 and TRBJ2-1; TRBD2 might be the D (6 bases). This CDR3 spans 19 amino acids. The germline gives CDR1 SGHAT, CDR2 FQNNGV. Between the trimmed V and J ends, which lost 2 bases and 0 bases, there was a span of 20 bases. CDR3 amino acids: CASSLNSMIGSSSYNEQFF. The CDR3 DNA reads as TGTGCCAGCAGCTTAAACTCGATGATCGGGAGCAGCTCCTACAATGAGCAGTTCTTC.